Below are 21 T cell receptor beta chains sequenced from a single sample in a study of blood T cell repertoires in COVID-19. Measured with immunoSEQ multiplex PCR; TCRdb has only the in-frame clones, and not every one. Of roughly 45,000 clones listed, roughly 80% were seen once; the top ten hold over 9.5%. Sequencing was done on a sample of peripheral blood. The receptors were gathered from a human donor in a cohort sampled during active COVID-19.

The gene calls are TRBV28 and TRBJ1-1; D remains ambiguous. This CDR3 has 14 residues. Germline CDR1 is MDHEN and CDR2 is SYDVKM. V lost 8 bases and J lost 0, with 13 bases in between. CDR3 loop: CASSTVSMNTEAFF. Here the CDR3 DNA reads TGTGCCAGCTCGACTGTGAGTATGAACACTGAAGCTTTCTTT.

This chain joins TRBV10-3 and TRBJ1-4; weak D call: TRBD1 (5 bases). V was trimmed by 3 bases and J by 4 bases, leaving 18 bases between them. CDR3 length: 17 residues. Germline V CDR1 and CDR2: ENHRY, SYGVKD. The CDR3 protein is CAISEDSFRRGNEKLFF. DNA for the CDR3: TGTGCCATCAGTGAAGACAGTTTTAGGAGGGGTAATGAAAAACTGTTTTTT.

V is TRBV27 and J is TRBJ1-6; 7 bases agree with TRBD1. With 2 bases clipped from V and 10 bases from J, the junction kept 17 bases outside the gene matches. The CDR3 contains 18 residues. In germline, CDR1 is MNHEY, CDR2 SMNVEV (reference sequence). DNA of the CDR3: TGTGCCAGCAGTTTAGCTGCCAGGGGGATCCCTACTGGATCACCCCTCCACTTT. Protein product: CASSLAARGIPTGSPLHF.

The DNA of the CDR3 is TGTGCCAGCAGCCAAAACCTTGACAGAAGCTTCTCCTACGAGCAGTACTTC. It encodes CASSQNLDRSFSYEQYF. The rearrangement uses TRBV4-2 and TRBJ2-7, with D possibly TRBD1 on 5 matching bases. The CDR3 runs 17 residues. Deletions cut 2 bases from V and 0 bases from J, with 17 bases between. Germline lookup yields CDR1 LGHNA and CDR2 YNFKEQ.

This sequence joins TRBV5-4 and TRBJ2-2; D not certain. The V gene lost 7 bases and the J gene lost 7 bases, with 11 bases spanning the gap. The CDR3 sequence is 12 residues long. Germline V gives CDR1 SGHNT, CDR2 YYREEE (reference sequence). DNA for the CDR3: TGTGCCAGCTCAAGTACTCACGGGGAGCTGTTTTTT. It codes for CASSSTHGELFF. The full variable domain, with the rest looked up from reference TRBV5-4 and TRBJ2-2, is ETGVTQSPTHLIKTRGQQVTLRCSSQSGHNTVSWYQQALGQGPQFIFQYYREEENGRGNFPPRFSGLQFPNYSSELNVNALELDDSALYLCASSSTHGELFFGEGSRLTVL.

V gene TRBV29-1 combines with J gene TRBJ2-3; TRBD2 matches 7 bases. The CDR3 covers 14 residues. Germline CDR1 is SQVTM and CDR2 is ANQGSEA. V shed 1 base and J 6 bases; nucleotides not matched to a gene: 7. CDR3 amino acids: CSVEGGGRWDTQYF. As DNA, the CDR3 is TGCAGCGTTGAAGGGGGGGGGAGATGGGATACGCAGTATTTT.

The J gene is TRBJ1-2, the V gene TRBV3-1 (or the pseudogene TRBV3-2); 8 bases fit TRBD1. J was trimmed by 8 bases and V by 0 bases; bases with no gene match: 14. CDR1 and CDR2 from the germline V gene are LGHDT and YNNKEL (reference sequence). The CDR3 has 17 residues. This chain's CDR3 is CASSQDDDRGKLGGYTF. DNA for the CDR3: TGTGCCAGCAGCCAAGACGACGACAGGGGAAAGTTGGGAGGCTACACCTTC.

This clone has only a few counts. This sequence joins TRBV19 and TRBJ1-4; TRBD1 matches 7 bases. This CDR3 has 15 amino acids. The trim removed 5 bases at V and 8 bases at J, leaving 11 bases unmatched. Germline-derived CDR1 and CDR2 are LNHDA and SQIVND (reference sequence). CDR3 DNA sequence: TGTGCCAGTAGTCTACAGGGGTCGCGAGAAGAAAAACTGTTTTTT. It is translated as CASSLQGSREEKLFF.

This clone has a single count. The gene calls are TRBV2 and TRBJ2-7, with 10 nucleotides matching TRBD1. CDR3 length: 14 residues. The germline V gene encodes CDR1 SNHLY and CDR2 FYNNEI. The J segment lost 5 bases and the V segment lost 6 bases, leaving 7 bases of the junction unmatched. DNA of the CDR3: TGTGCCAGCAGCCTCCGGGACAGGGGCCACGAGCAGTACTTC. Protein sequence: CASSLRDRGHEQYF.

The V call is TRBV5-4, the J call TRBJ2-3, with 7 positions matching TRBD2. CDR1 SGHNT and CDR2 YYREEE come from the germline V gene (reference sequence). The ends lost 7 bases at V and 6 bases at J; junction bases unmatched: 14. The CDR3 extends over 15 amino acids. The CDR3 DNA is TGTGCCAGCTGGGGGGGGGTTGGTTTTTTCGATACGCAGTATTTT. Translating it yields CASWGGVGFFDTQYF.

This chain uses TRBV19 with TRBJ2-6; 11 bases fit TRBD1. Germline V gene data show CDR1 as LNHDA and CDR2 as SQIVND (reference sequence). The V gene end was trimmed by 6 bases and the J gene end by 4 bases; junction bases not matched to a gene: 14. This CDR3 has 19 residues. The CDR3 bases are TGTGCCAGTAGCCACACCGTCCGGACAGGGGGCTCCGGGGCCAACGTCCTGACTTTC. This translates into CASSHTVRTGGSGANVLTF.

This clone occurred once. The V gene is TRBV5-1, the J gene TRBJ1-1, with D maybe TRBD1 (5 bases). V was trimmed by 4 bases and J by 3 bases, leaving 16 bases between them. The CDR3 runs to 15 residues. In germline, CDR1 is SGHRS, CDR2 YFSETQ. In nucleotides, the CDR3 is TGCGCCAGCAGCCCCGGGTGGGGCCGGGACACTGAAGCTTTCTTT. Translating it yields CASSPGWGRDTEAFF.

The rearrangement links TRBV7-2 to TRBJ2-7; D gene ambiguous. This CDR3 comprises 13 residues. V lost 2 bases and J 1 base, leaving 6 bases between the germline ends. CDR1 is SGHTA, CDR2 FQGNSA, per germline. The CDR3 reads CASSLLQSYEQYF. The CDR3 DNA is TGTGCCAGCAGCTTATTACAGTCCTACGAGCAGTACTTC.

The chain recombines TRBV27 with TRBJ1-2; TRBD1 is a possible D gene (6 bases). The CDR3 length is 16 residues. V dropped 0 bases and J dropped 9 bases, with 20 bases sitting between them. Germline loops: CDR1 MNHEY, CDR2 SMNVEV (reference sequence). CDR3 in amino acids: CASSLSSLGGGRSYTF. Here the CDR3 DNA reads TGTGCCAGCAGTTTATCTAGTCTGGGTGGGGGCCGCAGCTACACCTTC.

The V gene is TRBV30, the J gene TRBJ1-1; no clear D. Germline V gene sequence: CDR1 GTSNPN, CDR2 SVGIG (reference sequence). Trimming cost V 1 base and J 5 bases, with 5 bases left between them. The CDR3 spans 11 residues. The CDR3 DNA sequence: TGTGCCTGGAGTGGAGTAACTGAAGCTTTCTTT. Translated, it gives CAWSGVTEAFF.

The V gene is TRBV6-5, the J gene TRBJ1-4, with D maybe TRBD1 (5 bases). Germline V gives CDR1 MNHEY, CDR2 SVGAGI. The CDR3 spans 15 residues. V lost 0 bases, J lost 5 bases, and 10 bases lay in between. The CDR3: CASSYSTEINEKLFF. CDR3 coding DNA: TGTGCCAGCAGTTACTCGACAGAGATCAATGAAAAACTGTTTTTT.

The chain has TRBV19 and TRBJ1-2; tentative D call: TRBD1 (5 bases). The CDR3 consists of 13 residues. Germline-derived CDR1 and CDR2 are LNHDA and SQIVND (reference sequence). Between the trimmed V and J ends, which lost 8 bases and 4 bases, there was a span of 14 bases. The CDR3 sequence is CASAGQLFYGYTF. DNA of the CDR3: TGTGCCAGTGCGGGGCAGCTTTTCTATGGCTACACCTTC.

The chain has TRBV9 and TRBJ1-5; D is perhaps TRBD1 (5 bases). Trimming removed 0 bases at V and 7 bases at J, with 8 bases between. Germline CDR1 SGDLS, CDR2 YYNGEE. The CDR3 is 13 amino acids. CDR3 sequence reads: CASSVDGGQPQHF. CDR3 DNA: TGTGCCAGCAGCGTAGACGGGGGGCAGCCCCAGCATTTT.

The chain combines TRBV19 with TRBJ1-5, with TRBD1 identical over 12 bases. The CDR3 has 16 amino acids. The trim removed 5 bases at V and 2 bases at J, leaving 4 bases unmatched. In germline, CDR1 is LNHDA, CDR2 SQIVND (reference sequence). The CDR3 loop is CASSLGQGARNQPQHF. CDR3 DNA sequence: TGTGCCAGTAGTCTGGGACAGGGGGCGCGCAATCAGCCCCAGCATTTT.

This clone appeared once. The chain is built from TRBV5-8 and TRBJ1-2; unclear D gene. From germline, CDR1 is SGHTS and CDR2 YDEGEE. This CDR3 has 13 amino acids. With 3 bases removed from V and 4 bases from J, the gap between germline ends came to 10 bases. CDR3 in DNA: TGTGCCAGCAGCTATGGCCGTGTCTATGGCTACACCTTC. Amino acid sequence: CASSYGRVYGYTF. Based on the CDR3 plus reference TRBV5-8 and TRBJ1-2, the full variable domain is EAGVTQSPTHLIKTRGQQATLRCSPISGHTSVYWYQQALGLGLQFLLWYDEGEERNRGNFPPRFSGRQFPNYSSELNVNALELEDSALYLCASSYGRVYGYTFGSGTRLTVV.

This clone occurred once. This chain connects TRBV11-2 to TRBJ2-7, with TRBD2 identical over 8 bases. CDR3 size: 15 residues. After removal of 6 bases from V and 6 bases from J, the junction contained 13 bases not matched to a gene. Germline-derived CDR1 and CDR2 are SGHAT and FQNNGV. This CDR3 reads CASSSGPGGATEQYF. CDR3 sequence (DNA): TGTGCCAGCAGTTCGGGGCCCGGGGGGGCGACCGAGCAGTACTTC.